The T cell receptor beta chain described here comes from a study of immune characterization of retroperitoneal liposarcoma. One entry per CDR3 protein, called by TCRdb with MiXCR from the PCR reads. In the table there are around 2,600 distinct CDR3 sequences, 20% to 25% of which are singletons. V lost 1 base and J lost 4; bases outside the gene matches: 7. Germline CDR1 is SGHNT and CDR2 is YENEEA. The CDR3 spans 16 residues. A few counts support this clonotype. The gene calls are TRBV11-3 and TRBJ2-5, with 9 positions matching TRBD2. The TCR sequence derives from a male donor with retroperitoneal liposarcoma. Sequencing input: tumor tissue. CDR3 in DNA: TGTGCCAGCAGCTTAGTTGTGCGGGAGGGCCGAGAGACCCAGTACTTC. It is translated as CASSLVVREGRETQYF.